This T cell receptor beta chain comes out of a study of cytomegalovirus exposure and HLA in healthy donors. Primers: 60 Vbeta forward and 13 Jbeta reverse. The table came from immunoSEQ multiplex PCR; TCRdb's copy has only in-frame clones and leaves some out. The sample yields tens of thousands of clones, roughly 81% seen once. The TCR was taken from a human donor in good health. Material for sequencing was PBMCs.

CDR3 DNA: TGTGCCACTACTGTTTCTTATCTAAACGTCTACACCTTC. It yields the protein CATTVSYLNVYTF. V and J are TRBV5-4 and TRBJ1-2; D gene uncertain. The germline V gene has CDR1 SGHNT and CDR2 YYREEE (reference sequence). V dropped 9 bases and J dropped 10 bases, with 22 bases sitting between them. CDR3 size: 13 residues.